The entry that follows covers one T cell receptor beta chain sequence. In this sample, this clonotype turned up a few times. What antigen it recognizes has not been identified. The record has no base qualities; no much larger clone is one base away. The source of the sample is a study of T-cell memory formation after mild COVID-19 (dated by TCRdb to the early 2020s). Some background on the complete study: Most TCR sequence clusters were specific to one of the two donors. In a couple of donors, T-cell clones that expanded and contracted after mild COVID-19 were followed by sequencing TCRalpha and TCRbeta repertoires longitudinally. The cohort comprised two young, previously healthy adult volunteers, one female and one male.

PBMCs were isolated by Ficoll-Paque density gradient centrifugation. TCRdb shows the sequencer as Illumina NovaSeq 6000. TCRalpha and TCRbeta cDNA libraries were constructed by 5'RACE with constant-segment primers, with sample barcodes and unique molecular identifiers being introduced. RNA was extracted from every sample with Trizol reagent. Libraries were amplified in two PCR steps, with a second sample barcode and Illumina TruSeq adapters added in the second step. Sequencing of libraries was performed on an Illumina NovaSeq with 2 x 150 bp paired-end reads. Under the source paper's analysis protocol: Demultiplexing of reads and collapsing into UMI-guided consensus sequences were performed with migec v1.2.7. Using mixcr v2.1.11, UMI consensuses were aligned to TRA and TRB V and J templates and then assembled into clonotypes. A clonotype was counted as expanded or contracted only when both edgeR and NoisET called the clonotype significant, with the noise models trained on biological replicates. For edgeR calls, the thresholds were a false discovery rate-adjusted p below 0.01 and a log2 fold-change of 1. As an exploratory analysis of dynamics, max-normalized trajectories of the 1000 most abundant clonotypes were examined by PCA with hierarchical clustering. Separately sequenced CD4+ and CD8+ repertoires were used to assign the CD4 or CD8 phenotype of responding clones. TCRdb itself trimmed the public reads at Q25 with fastp, ran MiXCR and retained productive beta chains. Each entry merges the rows of one CDR3 protein and shows their most common DNA and genes. The V and J calls follow TCRdb's processing rather than the paper's. This sample lists around 400,000 distinct CDR3 sequences; approximately 24% were detected once. Roughly 9.7% of the sample is taken by the ten largest.

From the cysteine through the phenylalanine, the CDR3 covers 15 amino acids. The kept DNA is CDR3 alone, 45 bases in frame from the first base. Relative to germline, V is missing 4 bases and J is missing 2 bases, with 7 bases of the junction outside any gene match. Based on the germline V gene (reference sequence), the CDR1 and CDR2 sequences are LGHDT and YNNKEL. Here is what the overall study found, with its caveats: Clones that contracted from day 15 to 85 showed balanced CD4/CD8 phenotypes, whereas a second wave of clones that expanded from day 15 to 37 leaned towards CD4+. Only two mild cases were covered by the study, and larger cohorts that include severe cases with pre-infection samples were considered necessary. Some responding clones were detected in pre-infection memory, suggesting pre-existing cross-reactive memory T cells joined the SARS-CoV-2 response. SARS-CoV-2 specificity was not confirmed for the second-wave clones peaking on day 37. Contracting CD4+ clones appeared mostly in the CM and EM memory subsets, whereas CD8+ clones were enriched in EMRA.

The sample was PBMCs or a T cell subset sorted from them (not recorded which). The clonotype originates from an adult woman who had mild COVID-19 (a few samples of this study predate the infection). The sample titles of this study are shuffled in the database, so cell type and time point are left out; the donor was told from shared clones. The rearrangement joined TRBV3-1 to TRBJ2-7, and TRBD1 matches 8 of the central bases. CDR3 sequence: CASSRTGDRPYEQYF. The DNA reads TGTGCCAGCAGCCGAACCGGGGACAGGCCCTACGAGCAGTACTTC.